This record covers a single TCR beta chain. Its specificity is unknown. This record belongs to a study of identifying expanded T cells in peripheral blood. Findings of the study overall: Technical replicates showed about 1.1 changed clones; roughly two weeks about 16; four weeks 19. Clone count variance between roughly 2-week samples rose with total template count.

The data were produced by immunoSEQ multiplex PCR, yet TCRdb's version contains in-frame clones alone and is incomplete. Found here are 80,000 or so clones, roughly four fifths of them singletons; the top ten hold about 18%. This CDR3 region has 18 residues. Material for sequencing was blood. This rearrangement joins TRBV21-1 to TRBJ2-2; the table's TRBD2 call for D was not verified on the DNA. TRBV21-1 is a known pseudogene. This sequence was found in a person aged 18 to 70 in good health. CDR3 sequence: CASSITSGLAEYTGELFF. CDR3 DNA sequence: TGTGCCAGCAGCATAACCTCAGGACTAGCGGAGTACACCGGGGAGCTGTTTTTT.